Shown below are 8 T cell receptor beta chains from a single sample sequenced in a study of T-cell reconstitution after alpha-beta-depleted transplantation in children. Unique molecular identifiers were used in preparing the TCRbeta library. Each CDR3 protein gets one entry after TCRdb re-called the PCR reads with MiXCR. Of around 600,000 distinct CDR3 sequences listed, about 11% are singletons. The sequencing here drew on PBMCs from the stem cell graft donor, taken from the stem cell graft. Receptors originate from a human donor who donated a stem cell graft to a child with acute myeloid leukemia.

There are many counts of this clonotype. This rearrangement joins TRBV20-1 to TRBJ1-2, with D maybe TRBD1 (6 bases). V lost 2 bases, J lost 1 base, and 8 bases lay in between. Germline V lookup: CDR1 DFQATT, CDR2 SNEGSKA (reference sequence). This CDR3 has 13 residues. The CDR3 reads CSARRQDNYGYTF. The CDR3 bases are TGCAGTGCTAGACGACAGGATAACTATGGCTACACCTTC.

The V and J genes are TRBV28 and TRBJ2-1; D ambiguous. Per the germline V gene, CDR1 is MDHEN and CDR2 is SYDVKM. The V end lost 5 bases, the J end lost 7 bases, and 12 bases lay between the germline ends. The CDR3 runs 13 residues. The CDR3 bases are TGTGCCAGCAGTCCACCCCGTCGGAATGAGCAGTTCTTC. Translation gives CASSPPRRNEQFF.

In its sample, this clonotype was seen a few times. The chain uses TRBV12-3 or TRBV12-4 and TRBJ2-5; the match to TRBD2 covers 12 bases. The CDR3 totals 16 residues. Trimming took 6 bases from V and 7 from J; bases not matched to a gene: 12. Written as DNA, the CDR3 is TGTGCCAGCAGAATGGGACTAGCGGGCGGGAGGGTGACCCAGTACTTC. It codes for CASRMGLAGGRVTQYF.

The chain couples TRBV6-1 to TRBJ2-5; D not certain. This CDR3 is built from 14 residues. CDR1 and CDR2 (germline): MNHNS, SASEGT. The V gene lost 5 bases and the J gene lost 5 bases, with 15 bases spanning the gap. This CDR3 is CASSPPRGRETQYF. DNA for the CDR3: TGTGCCAGCAGTCCCCCGAGAGGCCGGGAGACCCAGTACTTC.

The chain links TRBV11-2 to TRBJ2-1; D may be TRBD1 (5 bases). V shed 5 bases and J shed 7 bases, with 18 bases lying between them. Germline lookup yields CDR1 SGHAT and CDR2 FQNNGV. The CDR3 consists of 15 residues. CDR3 residues: CASSEILTNRNEQFF. CDR3 DNA: TGTGCCAGCAGCGAGATTTTGACCAACAGGAATGAGCAGTTCTTC.

The sample holds a few counts of this clonotype. The genes are TRBV7-2 and TRBJ2-1, with 11 positions matching TRBD2. Germline CDR1 SGHTA, CDR2 FQGNSA. The V and J ends lost 0 bases and 6 bases, in that order; junction bases with no gene match: 7. There are 17 residues in the CDR3. CDR3 nucleotide sequence: TGTGCCAGCAGCTTAGCCTTAGCGGGAGGGCCGAGCAATGAGCAGTTCTTC. It specifies CASSLALAGGPSNEQFF.

V gene TRBV6-1 combines with J gene TRBJ2-1; no clear D gene. Deletions cut 6 bases from V and 0 bases from J, with 12 bases between. CDR1 is MNHNS, CDR2 SASEGT, per germline. This CDR3 is 15 amino acids long. The DNA for the CDR3 is TGTGCCAGCAGGTCCAACACACCCTCCTACAATGAGCAGTTCTTC. This gives the protein CASRSNTPSYNEQFF.

The gene calls are TRBV7-8 and TRBJ2-4; 9 bases are a match to TRBD2. Germline CDR1 is SGHVS and CDR2 is FQNEAQ. The CDR3 is made up of 16 amino acids. Trimming took 5 bases from V and 6 from J; bases not matched to a gene: 11. Here the CDR3 DNA reads TGTGCCAGCAGCAGGGGCGGGAGGGCCTCCTTAAACATTCAGTACTTC. The encoded protein is CASSRGGRASLNIQYF. Complete variable domain (other parts from reference TRBV7-8 and TRBJ2-4): GAGVSQSPRYKVAKRGQDVALRCDPISGHVSLFWYQQALGQGPEFLTYFQNEAQLDKSGLPSDRFFAERPEGSVSTLKIQRTQQEDSAVYLCASSRGGRASLNIQYFGAGTRLSVL.